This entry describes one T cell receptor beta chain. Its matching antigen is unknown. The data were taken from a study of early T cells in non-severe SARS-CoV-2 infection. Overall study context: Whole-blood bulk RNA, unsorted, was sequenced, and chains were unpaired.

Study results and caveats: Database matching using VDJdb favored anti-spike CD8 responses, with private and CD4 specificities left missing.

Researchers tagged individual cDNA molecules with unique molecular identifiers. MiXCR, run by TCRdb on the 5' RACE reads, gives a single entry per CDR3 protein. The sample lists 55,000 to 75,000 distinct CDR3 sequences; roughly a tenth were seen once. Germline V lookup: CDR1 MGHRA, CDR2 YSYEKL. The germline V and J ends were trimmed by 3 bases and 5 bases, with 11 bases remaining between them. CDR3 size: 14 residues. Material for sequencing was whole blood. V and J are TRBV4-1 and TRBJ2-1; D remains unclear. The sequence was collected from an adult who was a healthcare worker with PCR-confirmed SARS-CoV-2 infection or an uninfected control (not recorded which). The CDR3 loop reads CASSHKGRHNEQFF. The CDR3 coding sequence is TGCGCCAGCAGCCATAAGGGTAGACACAATGAGCAGTTCTTC.